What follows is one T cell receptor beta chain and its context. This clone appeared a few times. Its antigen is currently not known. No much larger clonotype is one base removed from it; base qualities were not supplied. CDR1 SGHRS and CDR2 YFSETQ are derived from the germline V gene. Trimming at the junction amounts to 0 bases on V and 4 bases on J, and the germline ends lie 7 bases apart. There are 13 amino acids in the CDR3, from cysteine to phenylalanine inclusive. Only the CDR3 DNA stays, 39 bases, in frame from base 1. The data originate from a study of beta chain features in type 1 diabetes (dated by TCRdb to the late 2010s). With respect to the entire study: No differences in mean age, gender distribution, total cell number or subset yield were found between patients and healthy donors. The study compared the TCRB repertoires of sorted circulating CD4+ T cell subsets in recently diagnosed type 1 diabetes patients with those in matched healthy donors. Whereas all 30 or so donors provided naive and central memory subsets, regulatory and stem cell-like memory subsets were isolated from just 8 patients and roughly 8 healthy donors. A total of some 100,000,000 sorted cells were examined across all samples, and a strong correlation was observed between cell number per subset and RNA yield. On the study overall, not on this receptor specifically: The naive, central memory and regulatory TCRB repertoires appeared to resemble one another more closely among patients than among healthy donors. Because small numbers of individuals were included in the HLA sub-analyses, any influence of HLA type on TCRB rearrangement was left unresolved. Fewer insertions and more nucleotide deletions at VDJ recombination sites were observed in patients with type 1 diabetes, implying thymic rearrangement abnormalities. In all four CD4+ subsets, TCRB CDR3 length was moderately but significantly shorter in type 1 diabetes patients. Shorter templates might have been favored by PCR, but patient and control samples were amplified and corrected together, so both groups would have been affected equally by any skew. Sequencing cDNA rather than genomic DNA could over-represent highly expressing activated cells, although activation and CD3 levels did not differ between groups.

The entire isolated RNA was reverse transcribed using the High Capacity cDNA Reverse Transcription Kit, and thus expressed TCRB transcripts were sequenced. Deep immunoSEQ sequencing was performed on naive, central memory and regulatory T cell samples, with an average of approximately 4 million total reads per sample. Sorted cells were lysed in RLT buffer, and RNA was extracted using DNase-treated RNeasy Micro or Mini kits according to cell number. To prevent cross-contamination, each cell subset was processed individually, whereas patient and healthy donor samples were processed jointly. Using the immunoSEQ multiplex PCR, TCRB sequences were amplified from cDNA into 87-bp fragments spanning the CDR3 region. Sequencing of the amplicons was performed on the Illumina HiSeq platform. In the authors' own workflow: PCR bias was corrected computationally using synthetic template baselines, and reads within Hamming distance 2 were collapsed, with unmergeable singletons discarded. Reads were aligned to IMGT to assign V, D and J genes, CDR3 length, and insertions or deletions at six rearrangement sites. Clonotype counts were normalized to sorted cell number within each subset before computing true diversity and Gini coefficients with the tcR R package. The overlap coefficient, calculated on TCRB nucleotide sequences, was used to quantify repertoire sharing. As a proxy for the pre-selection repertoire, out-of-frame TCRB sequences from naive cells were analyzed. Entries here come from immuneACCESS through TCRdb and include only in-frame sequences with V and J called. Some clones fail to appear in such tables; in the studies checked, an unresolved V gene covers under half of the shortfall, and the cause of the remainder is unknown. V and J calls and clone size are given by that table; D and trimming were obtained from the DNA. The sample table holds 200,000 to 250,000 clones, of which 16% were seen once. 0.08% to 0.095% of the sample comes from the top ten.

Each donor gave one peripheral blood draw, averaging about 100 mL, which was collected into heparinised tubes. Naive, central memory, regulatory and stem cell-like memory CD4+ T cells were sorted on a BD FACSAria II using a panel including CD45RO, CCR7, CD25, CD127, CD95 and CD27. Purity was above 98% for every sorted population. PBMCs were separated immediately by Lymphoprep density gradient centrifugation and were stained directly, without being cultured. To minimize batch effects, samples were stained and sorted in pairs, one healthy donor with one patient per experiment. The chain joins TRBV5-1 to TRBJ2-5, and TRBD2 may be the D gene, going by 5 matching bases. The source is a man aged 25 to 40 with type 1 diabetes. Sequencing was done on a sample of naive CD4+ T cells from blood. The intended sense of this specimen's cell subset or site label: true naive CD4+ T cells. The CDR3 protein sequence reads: CASSLGGAETQYF. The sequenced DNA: TGCGCCAGCAGCTTGGGGGGAGCAGAGACCCAGTACTTC.